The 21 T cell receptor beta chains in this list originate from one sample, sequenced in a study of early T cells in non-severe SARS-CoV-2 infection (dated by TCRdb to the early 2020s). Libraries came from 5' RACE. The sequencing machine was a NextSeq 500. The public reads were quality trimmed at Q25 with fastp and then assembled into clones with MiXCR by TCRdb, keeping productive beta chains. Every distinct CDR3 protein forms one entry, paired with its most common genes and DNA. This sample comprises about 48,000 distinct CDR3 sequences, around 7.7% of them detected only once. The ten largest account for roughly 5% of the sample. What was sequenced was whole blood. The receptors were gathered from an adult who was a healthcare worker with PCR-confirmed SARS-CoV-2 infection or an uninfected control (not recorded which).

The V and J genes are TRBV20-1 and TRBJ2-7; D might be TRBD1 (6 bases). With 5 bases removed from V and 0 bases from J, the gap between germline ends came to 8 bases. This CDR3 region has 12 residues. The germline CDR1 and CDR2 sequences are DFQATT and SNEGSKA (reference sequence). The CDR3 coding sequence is TGCAGTGCTTGGACAGACTCCTACGAGCAGTACTTC. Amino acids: CSAWTDSYEQYF.

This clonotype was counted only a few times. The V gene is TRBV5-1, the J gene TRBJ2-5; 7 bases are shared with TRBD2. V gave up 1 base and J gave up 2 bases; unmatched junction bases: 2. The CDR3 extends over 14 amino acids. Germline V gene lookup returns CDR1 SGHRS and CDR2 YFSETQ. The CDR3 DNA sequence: TGCGCCAGCAGCTTGACTAGCGCACAAGAGACCCAGTACTTC. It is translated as CASSLTSAQETQYF.

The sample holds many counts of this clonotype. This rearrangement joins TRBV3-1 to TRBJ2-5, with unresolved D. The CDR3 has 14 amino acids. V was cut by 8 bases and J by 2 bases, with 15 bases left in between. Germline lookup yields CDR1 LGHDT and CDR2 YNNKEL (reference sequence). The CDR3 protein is CASSLALIQETQYF. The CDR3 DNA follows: TGTGCCAGCTCCCTGGCCCTAATACAAGAGACCCAGTACTTC.

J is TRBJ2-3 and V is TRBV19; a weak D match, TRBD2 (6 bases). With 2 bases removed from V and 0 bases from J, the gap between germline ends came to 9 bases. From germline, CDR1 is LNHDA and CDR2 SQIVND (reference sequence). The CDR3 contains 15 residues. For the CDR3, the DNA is TGTGCCAGTAGTATAAGGGAGGCCAGCACAGATACGCAGTATTTT. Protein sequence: CASSIREASTDTQYF.

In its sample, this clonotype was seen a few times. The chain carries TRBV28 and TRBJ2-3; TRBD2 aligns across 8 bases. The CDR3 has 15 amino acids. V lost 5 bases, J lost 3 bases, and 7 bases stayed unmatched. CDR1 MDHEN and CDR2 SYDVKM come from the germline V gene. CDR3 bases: TGTGCCAGCAGTCCTAAGCGGGGGTTTACAGATACGCAGTATTTT. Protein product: CASSPKRGFTDTQYF.

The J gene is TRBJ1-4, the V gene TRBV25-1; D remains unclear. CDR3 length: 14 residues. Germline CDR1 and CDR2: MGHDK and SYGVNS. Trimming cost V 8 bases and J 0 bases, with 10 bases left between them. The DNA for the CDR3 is TGTGCCAGCCGTTCTTGGGCAACTAATGAAAAACTGTTTTTT. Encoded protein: CASRSWATNEKLFF.

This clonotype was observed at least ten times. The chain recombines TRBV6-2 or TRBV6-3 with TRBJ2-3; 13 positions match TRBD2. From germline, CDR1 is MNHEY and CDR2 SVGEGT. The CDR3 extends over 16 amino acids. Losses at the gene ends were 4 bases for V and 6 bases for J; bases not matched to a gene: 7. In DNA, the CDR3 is TGTGCCAGCAGTTTGACTAGCGGGGGGCAGTGGGATACGCAGTATTTT. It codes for CASSLTSGGQWDTQYF.

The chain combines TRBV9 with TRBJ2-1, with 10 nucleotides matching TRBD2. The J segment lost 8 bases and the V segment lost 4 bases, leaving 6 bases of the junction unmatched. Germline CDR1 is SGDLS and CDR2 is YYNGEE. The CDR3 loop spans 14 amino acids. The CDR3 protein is CASSLSGGAYEQFF. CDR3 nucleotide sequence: TGTGCCAGCAGCCTCAGCGGGGGGGCTTATGAGCAGTTCTTC.

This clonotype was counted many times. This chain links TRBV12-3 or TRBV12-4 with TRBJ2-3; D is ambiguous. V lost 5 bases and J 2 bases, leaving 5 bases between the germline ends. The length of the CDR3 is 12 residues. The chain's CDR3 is CASSLFTDTQYF. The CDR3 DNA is TGTGCCAGCAGTCTTTTCACAGATACGCAGTATTTT.

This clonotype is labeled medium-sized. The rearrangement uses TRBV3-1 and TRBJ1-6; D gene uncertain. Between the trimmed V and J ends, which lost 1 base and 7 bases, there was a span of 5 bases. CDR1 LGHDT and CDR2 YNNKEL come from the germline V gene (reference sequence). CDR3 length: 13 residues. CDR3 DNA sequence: TGTGCCAGCAGCCAAGGAGGGAATTCACCCCTCCACTTT. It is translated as CASSQGGNSPLHF.

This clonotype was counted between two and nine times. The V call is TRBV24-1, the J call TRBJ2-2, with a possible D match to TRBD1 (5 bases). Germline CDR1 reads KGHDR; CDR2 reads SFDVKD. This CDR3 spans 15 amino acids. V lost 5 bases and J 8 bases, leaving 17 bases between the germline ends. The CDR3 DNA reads TGTGCCACCAGTGCCTCACAGGACCCCCGGGGGGAGCTGTTTTTT. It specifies CATSASQDPRGELFF.

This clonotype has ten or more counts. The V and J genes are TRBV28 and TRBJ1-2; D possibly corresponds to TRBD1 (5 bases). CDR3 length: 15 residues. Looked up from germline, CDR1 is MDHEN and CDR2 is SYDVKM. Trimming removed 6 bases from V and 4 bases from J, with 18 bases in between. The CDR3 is CASSPGGDRIYGYTF. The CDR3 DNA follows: TGTGCCAGCAGCCCGGGGGGGGACCGAATCTATGGCTACACCTTC.

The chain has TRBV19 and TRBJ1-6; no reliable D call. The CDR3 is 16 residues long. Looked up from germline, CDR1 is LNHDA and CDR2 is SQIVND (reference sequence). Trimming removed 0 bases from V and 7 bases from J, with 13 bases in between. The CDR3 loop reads CASSIDLGSINSPLHF. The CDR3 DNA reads TGTGCCAGTAGTATAGATCTCGGCAGCATCAATTCACCCCTCCACTTT.

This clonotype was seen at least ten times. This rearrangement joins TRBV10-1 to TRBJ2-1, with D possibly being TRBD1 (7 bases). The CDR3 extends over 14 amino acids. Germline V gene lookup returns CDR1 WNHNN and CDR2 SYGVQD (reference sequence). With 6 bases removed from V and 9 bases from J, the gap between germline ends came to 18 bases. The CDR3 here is CASSTGDFKGEQFF. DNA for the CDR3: TGCGCCAGCAGCACAGGGGACTTTAAGGGTGAGCAGTTCTTC.

DNA for the CDR3: TGCGCCAGCAGCCAAGACAAAAAACCAGGGGGCCTAGGCTACACCTTC. Translation gives CASSQDKKPGGLGYTF. The J gene is TRBJ1-2, the V gene TRBV4-3, with 8 positions matching TRBD1. The CDR3 is made up of 16 amino acids. J lost 8 bases, V lost 0 bases, and 11 bases had no gene match. Germline-derived CDR1 and CDR2 are LGHNA and YSLEER.

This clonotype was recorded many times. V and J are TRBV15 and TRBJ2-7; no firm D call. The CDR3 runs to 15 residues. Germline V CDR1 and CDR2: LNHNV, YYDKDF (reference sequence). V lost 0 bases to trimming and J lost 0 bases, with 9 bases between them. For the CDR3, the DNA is TGTGCCACCAGCAGAGAGACACATAGCTCCTACGAGCAGTACTTC. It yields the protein CATSRETHSSYEQYF.

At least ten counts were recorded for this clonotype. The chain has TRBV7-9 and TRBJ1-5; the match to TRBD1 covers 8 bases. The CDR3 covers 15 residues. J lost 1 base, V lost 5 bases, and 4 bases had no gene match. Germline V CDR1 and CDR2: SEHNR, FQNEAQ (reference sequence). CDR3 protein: CASSKTGASNQPQHF. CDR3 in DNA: TGTGCCAGCAGCAAGACAGGGGCCAGCAATCAGCCCCAGCATTTT.

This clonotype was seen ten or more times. The CDR3 sequence: CASTLDETSTDTQYF. CDR3 nucleotides: TGTGCCAGCACCCTGGACGAAACTAGCACAGATACGCAGTATTTT. This sequence joins TRBV5-5 and TRBJ2-3; D is uncertain. Trimming took off 6 bases at V and 0 bases at J, with 14 bases between the two ends. Germline lookup yields CDR1 SGHKS and CDR2 YYEKEE (reference sequence). This CDR3 spans 15 amino acids.

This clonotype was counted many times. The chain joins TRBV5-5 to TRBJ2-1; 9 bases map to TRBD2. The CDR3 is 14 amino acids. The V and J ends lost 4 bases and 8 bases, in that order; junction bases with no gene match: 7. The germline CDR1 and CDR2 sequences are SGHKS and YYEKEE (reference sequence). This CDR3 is CASSRSGGYDEQFF. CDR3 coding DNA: TGTGCCAGCAGCCGTAGCGGGGGTTACGATGAGCAGTTCTTC.

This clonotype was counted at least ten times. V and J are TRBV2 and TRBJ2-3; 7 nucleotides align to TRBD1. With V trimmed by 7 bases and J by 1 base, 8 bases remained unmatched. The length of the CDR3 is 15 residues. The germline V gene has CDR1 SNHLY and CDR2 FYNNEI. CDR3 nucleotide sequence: TGTGCCAGCAAGGGTGCTGGACAGGGCACAGATACGCAGTATTTT. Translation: CASKGAGQGTDTQYF. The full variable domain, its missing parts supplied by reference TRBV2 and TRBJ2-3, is EPEVTQTPSHQVTQMGQEVILRCVPISNHLYFYWYRQILGQKVEFLVSFYNNEISEKSEIFDDQFSVERPDGSNFTLKIRSTKLEDSAMYFCASKGAGQGTDTQYFGPGTRLTVL.

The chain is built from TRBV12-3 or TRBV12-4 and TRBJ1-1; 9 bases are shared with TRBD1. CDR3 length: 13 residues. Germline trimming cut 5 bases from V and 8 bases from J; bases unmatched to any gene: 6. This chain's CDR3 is CASSSRDRAEAFF. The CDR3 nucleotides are TGTGCCAGCAGTAGCCGGGACAGGGCGGAAGCTTTCTTT.